These T cell receptor beta chains were read from a single sample in a study of blood T cell repertoires in COVID-19. The method was immunoSEQ multiplex PCR; TCRdb's version includes in-frame clones alone and lacks a portion of them. Among about 230,000 clones listed, around 80% were seen once. The sequenced material came from peripheral blood. The receptors originated from a man aged 35 to 55 who had recovered from COVID-19. CDR3s include the opening cysteine and the closing phenylalanine or tryptophan. A D gene is named only where the DNA matches it firmly. Expanded clones are given a class, and other clones once, few, many or no size at all.

D gene	J gene	clone size	V gene	CDR3 protein	CDR3 DNA
NA	TRBJ1-5	few	TRBV6-4	CASSDSLDSQPQHF	TGTGCCAGCAGTGACTCTCTCGACAGCCAGCCCCAGCATTTT
NA	TRBJ1-2	NA	TRBV18	CASSPSDTTYGYTF	TGTGCCAGCTCACCCTCAGACACGACCTATGGCTACACCTTC
NA	TRBJ1-2	few	TRBV7-2	CASSLRDGNYGYTF	TGTGCCAGCAGCCTTCGGGATGGTAACTATGGCTACACCTTC
NA	TRBJ1-4	NA	TRBV7-9	CASSPRGGAPEREKLFF	TGTGCCAGCAGCCCCCGAGGGGGGGCGCCGGAAAGGGAAAAACTGTTTTTT
TRBD2	TRBJ2-7	NA	TRBV2	CASSDPGTSDEQYF	TGTGCCAGCAGTGATCCCGGGACTAGCGACGAGCAGTACTTC
NA	TRBJ1-4	NA	TRBV11-3	CASSSTGVNEKLFF	TGTGCCAGCAGCAGCACGGGTGTTAATGAAAAACTGTTTTTT
TRBD1	TRBJ2-5	NA	TRBV6-2/TRBV6-3	CASSYPARTGGIQETQYF	TGTGCCAGCAGTTACCCGGCTAGGACAGGGGGTATTCAAGAGACCCAGTACTTC
TRBD2	TRBJ2-7	few	TRBV5-1	CASSGRPSGSGGTYEQYF	TGCGCCAGCAGCGGCCGCCCCTCTGGTAGCGGGGGAACCTACGAGCAGTACTTC
NA	TRBJ1-3	NA	TRBV7-9	CASSLVVDGTDIYF	TGTGCCAGCAGCTTAGTAGTAGACGGGACTGACATATATTTT
NA	TRBJ2-4	NA	TRBV29-1	CSVGGVLDSPEAIQYF	TGCAGCGTTGGGGGGGTATTAGACAGTCCCGAGGCAATTCAGTACTTC
NA	TRBJ1-3	NA	TRBV5-1	CASSLVPSSGNTIYF	TGCGCCAGCAGCTTGGTCCCGAGCTCTGGAAACACCATATATTTT
NA	TRBJ2-3	NA	TRBV10-3	CAISESDNWSYF	TGTGCCATCAGTGAGTCGGACAACTGGTCGTATTTT
TRBD1	TRBJ2-7	NA	TRBV27	CASSRQGKYEQYF	TGTGCCAGCAGCCGACAGGGAAAGTACGAGCAGTACTTC
NA	TRBJ1-5	once	TRBV3-1/TRBV3-2	CASSQGKGQSQPQHF	TGTGCCAGCAGCCAAGGTAAAGGACAAAGTCAGCCCCAGCATTTT
NA	TRBJ1-2	NA	TRBV7-9	CASRPDSLIYGYTF	TGTGCCAGCAGACCCGACAGCCTGATCTATGGCTACACCTTC
TRBD1	TRBJ1-6	NA	TRBV5-6	CASRSVIGGSPLHF	TGTGCCAGCAGATCAGTGATAGGGGGCTCACCCCTCCACTTT
NA	TRBJ1-4	NA	TRBV6-1	CASSARSTSATNEKLFF	TGTGCCAGCAGTGCCCGTTCTACGAGTGCAACTAATGAAAAACTGTTTTTT
NA	TRBJ1-5	NA	TRBV19	CASSKAPSNQPQHF	TGTGCCAGTAGCAAAGCCCCTAGCAATCAGCCCCAGCATTTT
NA	TRBJ1-5	NA	TRBV7-2	CASSFGGGQPQHF	TGTGCCAGCAGCTTTGGGGGCGGACAGCCCCAGCATTTT
TRBD2	TRBJ2-7	NA	TRBV6-5	CATSSGGSYEQYF	TGTGCCACCTCTAGCGGGGGATCCTACGAGCAGTACTTC
NA	TRBJ2-2	NA	TRBV11-3	CASSLGSQGWYTGELFF	TGTGCCAGCAGCTTAGGCTCGCAGGGGTGGTACACCGGGGAGCTGTTTTTT
NA	TRBJ1-5	NA	TRBV19	CASSLGTSGANQPQHF	TGTGCCAGTAGTCTAGGGACGTCAGGGGCCAATCAGCCCCAGCATTTT
NA	TRBJ1-1	NA	TRBV29-1	CSARGQQNTEAFF	TGCAGCGCCCGAGGACAGCAGAACACTGAAGCTTTCTTT
TRBD2	TRBJ2-5	NA	TRBV29-1	CSVTGLAGGQETQYF	TGCAGCGTGACGGGACTAGCGGGAGGGCAAGAGACCCAGTACTTC
TRBD1	TRBJ2-3	NA	TRBV5-4	CASSTPNPGTDTDTQYF	TGTGCCAGCAGCACACCCAACCCCGGGACAGACACAGATACGCAGTATTTT
NA	TRBJ2-5	few	TRBV18	CASSPPPGEETQYF	TGTGCCAGCTCACCACCCCCGGGGGAAGAGACCCAGTACTTC
NA	TRBJ2-7	NA	TRBV15	CATSIRQYSYEQYF	TGTGCCACCAGCATAAGACAGTACTCCTACGAGCAGTACTTC
NA	TRBJ2-2	few	TRBV5-4	CASSAPEGNLNTGELFF	TGTGCCAGCAGCGCCCCCGAGGGTAATCTAAACACCGGGGAGCTGTTTTTT
NA	TRBJ2-3	NA	TRBV10-3	CAISDPPAGTDTQYF	TGTGCCATCAGTGACCCCCCAGCGGGCACAGATACGCAGTATTTT
NA	TRBJ2-7	NA	TRBV9	CASSVAGQGNYEQYF	TGTGCCAGCAGCGTAGCTGGGCAGGGCAACTACGAGCAGTACTTC
TRBD2	TRBJ2-7	NA	TRBV7-2	CASSRTTSGGGYEQYF	TGTGCCAGCAGCCGCACTACTAGCGGGGGGGGGTACGAGCAGTACTTC
TRBD1	TRBJ2-7	many	TRBV18	CASSPPGTESYEQYF	TGTGCCAGCTCACCCCCGGGGACAGAGTCCTACGAGCAGTACTTC
NA	TRBJ1-1	NA	TRBV28	CASSPGNTEAFF	TGTGCCAGCTCTCCGGGGAACACTGAAGCTTTCTTT
TRBD2	TRBJ2-3	NA	TRBV11-3	CASSLRGGADTQYF	TGTGCCAGCAGCTTACGTGGGGGGGCAGATACGCAGTATTTT
TRBD1	TRBJ1-5	once	TRBV4-3	CASSQARTGNLPQHF	TGCGCCAGCAGCCAAGCCCGGACAGGGAATCTCCCCCAGCATTTT
TRBD1	TRBJ1-2	NA	TRBV19	CASSGQDYGYTF	TGTGCCAGTAGCGGACAGGACTATGGCTACACCTTC
NA	TRBJ2-7	NA	TRBV30	CAWSVRGIYEQYF	TGTGCCTGGAGTGTAAGAGGAATATACGAGCAGTACTTC
TRBD1	TRBJ2-7	NA	TRBV5-1	CASSPAGTGGEEQYF	TGCGCCAGCAGCCCGGCCGGGACAGGGGGCGAGGAGCAGTACTTC
NA	TRBJ2-7	NA	TRBV10-3	CAISGKSGSSYEQYF	TGTGCCATCAGTGGCAAGAGCGGAAGTTCCTACGAGCAGTACTTC
TRBD1	TRBJ2-6	NA	TRBV9	CASSMGQGQVSGANVLTF	TGTGCCAGCAGCATGGGACAGGGGCAAGTCTCTGGGGCCAACGTCCTGACTTTC
TRBD1	TRBJ2-5	NA	TRBV19	CASSAGWDRPQETQYF	TGTGCCAGTAGCGCCGGGTGGGACAGACCTCAAGAGACCCAGTACTTC
NA	TRBJ2-1	NA	TRBV7-9	CASSERIVRNEQFF	TGTGCCAGCAGTGAGAGGATAGTGAGGAATGAGCAGTTCTTC
NA	TRBJ1-1	NA	TRBV5-1	CASRIRQNTEAFF	TGCGCCAGCAGGATCCGACAGAACACTGAAGCTTTCTTT
TRBD1	TRBJ2-7	NA	TRBV6-5	CASLRDRTVGEQYF	TGTGCCAGCCTCAGGGACAGGACCGTGGGGGAGCAGTACTTC
NA	TRBJ2-7	NA	TRBV5-5	CASSLVFGSYEQYF	TGTGCCAGCAGCTTGGTGTTCGGGTCCTACGAGCAGTACTTC
NA	TRBJ2-3	few	TRBV5-4	CASSPSTDTQYF	TGTGCCAGCAGCCCAAGCACAGATACGCAGTATTTT
NA	TRBJ1-1	few	TRBV19	CASTQGSKPGGTEAFF	TGTGCCAGTACCCAGGGGTCAAAACCTGGGGGCACTGAAGCTTTCTTT
TRBD2	TRBJ2-3	NA	TRBV11-3	CASSKTSGGVMTDTQYF	TGTGCCAGCAGCAAGACTAGCGGGGGTGTGATGACAGATACGCAGTATTTT
NA	TRBJ1-2	NA	TRBV13	CASSLGGVASNYGYTF	TGTGCCAGCAGCTTAGGAGGAGTAGCCTCTAACTATGGCTACACCTTC
NA	TRBJ1-2	NA	TRBV27	CASSLQGSGKSNYGYTF	TGTGCCAGCAGTCTCCAGGGATCAGGGAAATCTAACTATGGCTACACCTTC
NA	TRBJ2-3	NA	TRBV7-6	CASSLVPDTQYF	TGTGCCAGCAGCTTAGTCCCGGATACGCAGTATTTT
NA	TRBJ1-3	NA	TRBV9	CASSVGVTAGNTIYF	TGTGCCAGCAGCGTAGGGGTGACAGCTGGAAACACCATATATTTT
NA	TRBJ2-7	NA	TRBV7-9	CASSGRHEQYF	TGTGCCAGCAGCGGGAGGCACGAGCAGTACTTC
TRBD1	TRBJ1-2	once	TRBV19	CASSPGTAGYYTF	TGTGCCAGTAGTCCCGGGACAGCCGGTTACTACACCTTC
TRBD2	TRBJ2-2	NA	TRBV30	CAWRLRVASGGPANTGELFF	TGTGCCTGGCGCCTCCGGGTGGCTAGCGGGGGGCCGGCGAACACCGGGGAGCTGTTTTTT
NA	TRBJ2-7	NA	TRBV3-1/TRBV3-2	CASSQDLFLDSSSYEQYF	TGTGCCAGCAGCCAAGATTTATTCCTCGACTCAAGCTCCTACGAGCAGTACTTC
TRBD1	TRBJ2-4	NA	TRBV5-6	CASSKGAGGDWDIQYF	TGTGCCAGCAGCAAGGGTGCAGGGGGCGATTGGGACATTCAGTACTTC
NA	TRBJ2-7	NA	TRBV7-2	CASSHGTLVQYF	TGTGCCAGCAGCCACGGGACACTGGTGCAGTACTTC
TRBD2	TRBJ2-5	NA	TRBV7-2	CASSLVGGRFDF	TGTGCCAGCAGCTTGGTCGGCGGGAGATTTGACTTC